Presented here are 7 T cell receptor beta chains from one specimen sequenced in a study of blood T cell repertoires in COVID-19. Data came from immunoSEQ multiplex PCR; TCRdb stores just in-frame clones and leaves some out. The sample lists some 52,000 clones; 89% were seen once. Specimen: peripheral blood. These receptors were taken from a man in his fifties or sixties with active COVID-19.

V and J are TRBV2 and TRBJ1-4, with TRBD1 matching over 7 bases. J gave up 8 bases and V 3 bases, and 9 bases lay outside the gene matches. The germline V gene encodes CDR1 SNHLY and CDR2 FYNNEI. This CDR3 spans 15 amino acids. CDR3 in amino acids: CASSDLLTGIEKLFF. In nucleotides, the CDR3 is TGTGCCAGCAGTGACTTGTTGACAGGGATCGAAAAACTGTTTTTT.

V gene TRBV30 combines with J gene TRBJ1-6, with D possibly TRBD1 on 5 matching bases. Germline V gene data show CDR1 as GTSNPN and CDR2 as SVGIG (reference sequence). V lost 4 bases to trimming and J lost 4 bases, with 8 bases between them. The CDR3 spans 13 residues. CDR3 DNA: TGTGCCTGGACAGGGAATTATAATTCACCCCTCCACTTT. This encodes CAWTGNYNSPLHF.

The rearrangement links TRBV5-1 to TRBJ1-1; D possibly corresponds to TRBD1 (5 bases). Trimming cost V 0 bases and J 0 bases, with 15 bases left between them. The CDR3 runs to 17 residues. From germline, CDR1 is SGHRS and CDR2 YFSETQ. The DNA of the CDR3 is TGCGCCAGCAGCTTGGAATACGCGACAGTTATGAACACTGAAGCTTTCTTT. This gives the protein CASSLEYATVMNTEAFF.

The chain combines TRBV12-3 or TRBV12-4 with TRBJ2-7; 8 bases agree with TRBD2. V was clipped by 11 bases and J by 4 bases; unmatched bases: 10. The CDR3 is made up of 13 amino acids. CDR3 in DNA: TGTGCCCGCGGATACGGGGGGGGGTACGAGCAGTACTTC. The encoded protein is CARGYGGGYEQYF.

CDR3 in amino acids: CASSPKGQGGGSPLHF. As DNA, the CDR3 is TGTGCCAGCAGCCCTAAGGGACAGGGGGGCGGTTCACCCCTCCACTTT. The chain has TRBV9 and TRBJ1-6; 11 positions agree with TRBD1. Germline V gives CDR1 SGDLS, CDR2 YYNGEE. The V and J ends lost 4 bases and 9 bases, in that order; junction bases with no gene match: 9. The CDR3 runs to 16 residues.

The J gene is TRBJ2-2, the V gene TRBV5-1; a possible D gene is TRBD2 (7 bases). CDR1 and CDR2 from the germline V gene are SGHRS and YFSETQ. Trimming pared 5 bases from V and 6 bases from J, leaving 17 bases between. CDR3 length equals 15 residues. CDR3 protein: CASSLYTGRAGELFF. The CDR3 DNA reads TGCGCCAGCAGTCTTTACACAGGGAGGGCCGGGGAGCTGTTTTTT.

This chain connects TRBV28 to TRBJ1-2; D not resolved. Trimming removed 6 bases from V and 6 bases from J, with 17 bases in between. The CDR3 has 14 residues. CDR1 and CDR2 from the germline V gene are MDHEN and SYDVKM. The CDR3 nucleotides read TGTGCCAGCAGCGGTCGGAGAGGAAGGAATGGCTACACCTTC. Protein sequence: CASSGRRGRNGYTF.